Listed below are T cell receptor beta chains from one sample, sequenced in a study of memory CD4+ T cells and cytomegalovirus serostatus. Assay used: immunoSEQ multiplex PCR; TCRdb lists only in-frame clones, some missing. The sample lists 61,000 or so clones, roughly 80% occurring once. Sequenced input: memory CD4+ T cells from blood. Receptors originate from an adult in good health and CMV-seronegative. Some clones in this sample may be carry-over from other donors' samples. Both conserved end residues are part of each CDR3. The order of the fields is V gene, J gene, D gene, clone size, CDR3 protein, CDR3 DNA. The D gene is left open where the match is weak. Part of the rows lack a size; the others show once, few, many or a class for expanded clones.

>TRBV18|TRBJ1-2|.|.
CASSSDGAYGYTF
TGTGCCAGCTCATCAGACGGTGCCTATGGCTACACCTTC
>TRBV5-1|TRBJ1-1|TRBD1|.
CASSLEGTGTRTEAFF
TGCGCCAGCAGCTTGGAAGGGACAGGGACTCGCACTGAAGCTTTCTTT
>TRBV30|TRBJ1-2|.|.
CAWSPTRSYGYTF
TGTGCCTGGAGTCCCACGAGAAGCTATGGCTACACCTTC
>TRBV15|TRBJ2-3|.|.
CATSRGGGSTDTQYF
TGTGCCACCAGCAGAGGGGGCGGTAGCACAGATACGCAGTATTTT
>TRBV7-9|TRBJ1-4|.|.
CASSLTGSNALLFF
TGTGCCAGCAGCTTGACAGGTTCTAACGCTTTACTGTTTTTT
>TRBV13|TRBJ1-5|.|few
CASSLVPPQVLVSNQPQHF
TGTGCCAGCAGCTTAGTACCGCCGCAGGTGCTCGTTAGCAATCAGCCCCAGCATTTT
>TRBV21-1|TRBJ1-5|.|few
CASSKRGFQPQHF
TGTGCCAGCAGCAAAAGGGGTTTCCAGCCCCAGCATTTT
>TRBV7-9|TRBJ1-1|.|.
CASSWDGKTEAFF
TGTGCCAGCAGCTGGGATGGTAAGACTGAAGCTTTCTTT
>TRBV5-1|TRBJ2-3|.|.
CASSLRAGEKDTQYF
TGCGCCAGCAGCTTGAGGGCAGGGGAGAAGGATACGCAGTATTTT
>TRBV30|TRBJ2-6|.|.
CAWSVGGANVLTF
TGTGCCTGGAGTGTTGGCGGGGCCAACGTCCTGACTTTC
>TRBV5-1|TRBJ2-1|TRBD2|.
CASSLEPASGYNEQFF
TGCGCCAGCAGCTTGGAGCCGGCTAGCGGATACAATGAGCAGTTCTTC
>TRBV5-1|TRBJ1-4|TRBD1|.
CASSSQGAGANEKLFF
TGCGCCAGCAGCTCTCAGGGGGCCGGGGCTAATGAAAAACTGTTTTTT
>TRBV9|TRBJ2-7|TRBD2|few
CASSALAGIPLSSYEQYF
TGTGCCAGCAGCGCTTTAGCGGGGATTCCGCTGAGCTCCTACGAGCAGTACTTC
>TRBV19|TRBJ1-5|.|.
CASNGVNQPQHF
TGTGCCAGTAACGGGGTGAATCAGCCCCAGCATTTT
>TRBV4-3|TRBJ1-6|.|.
CASSPGPYNSPLHF
TGCGCCAGCAGCCCGGGGCCTTATAATTCACCCCTCCACTTT
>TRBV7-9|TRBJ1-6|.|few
CASSPSRNSPLHF
TGTGCCAGCAGTCCTAGTCGGAATTCACCCCTCCACTTT
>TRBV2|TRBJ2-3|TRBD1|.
CASRRQGREDTQYF
TGTGCCAGCAGAAGACAGGGTAGAGAAGATACGCAGTATTTT
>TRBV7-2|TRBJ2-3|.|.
CASSQTDTQYF
TGTGCCAGCAGCCAGACAGATACGCAGTATTTT
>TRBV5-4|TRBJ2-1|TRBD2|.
CASSVGLLNEQFF
TGTGCCAGCAGCGTGGGACTATTGAATGAGCAGTTCTTC
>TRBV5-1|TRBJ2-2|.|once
CASSLGWGQGGELFF
TGCGCCAGCAGCCTCGGGTGGGGGCAAGGCGGGGAGCTGTTTTTT
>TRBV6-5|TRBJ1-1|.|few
CASRGTGTANTEAFF
TGTGCCAGCAGGGGTACCGGGACGGCGAACACTGAAGCTTTCTTT
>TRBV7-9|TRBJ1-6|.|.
CASSSRRDSPLHF
TGTGCCAGCAGCTCAAGGCGGGACTCACCCCTCCACTTT
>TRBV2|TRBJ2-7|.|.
CASSAAQYEQYF
TGTGCCAGCAGTGCGGCACAATACGAGCAGTACTTC
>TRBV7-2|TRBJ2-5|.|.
CASSTGSGTQYF
TGTGCCAGCAGCACGGGATCGGGGACCCAGTACTTC
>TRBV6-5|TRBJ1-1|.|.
CASSYIGGNTEAFF
TGTGCCAGCAGTTACATTGGCGGAAACACTGAAGCTTTCTTT
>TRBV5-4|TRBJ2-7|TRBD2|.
CASSFTSGAAYEQYF
TGTGCCAGCAGCTTTACTAGCGGGGCTGCCTACGAGCAGTACTTC
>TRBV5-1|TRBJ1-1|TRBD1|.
CASSGGQGHTEAFF
TGCGCCAGCAGCGGGGGACAGGGTCACACTGAAGCTTTCTTT
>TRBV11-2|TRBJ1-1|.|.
CASSQVARAEAFF
TGTGCCAGCAGTCAAGTAGCGAGGGCTGAAGCTTTCTTT
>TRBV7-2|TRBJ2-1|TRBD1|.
CASSLSGQGYNEQFF
TGTGCCAGCAGCTTAAGCGGACAGGGGTACAATGAGCAGTTCTTC
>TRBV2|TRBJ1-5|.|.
CASRMMTGDQPQHF
TGTGCCAGCAGGATGATGACAGGTGATCAGCCCCAGCATTTT
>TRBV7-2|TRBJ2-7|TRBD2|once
CASSLAPLAGVAEQYF
TGTGCCAGCAGCTTAGCGCCGCTAGCGGGAGTGGCCGAGCAGTACTTC
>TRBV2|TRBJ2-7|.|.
CASRETGEQYF
TGTGCCAGCAGAGAGACCGGCGAGCAGTACTTC
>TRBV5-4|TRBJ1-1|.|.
CASSLQGVNTEAFF
TGTGCCAGCAGCTTACAGGGCGTTAACACTGAAGCTTTCTTT
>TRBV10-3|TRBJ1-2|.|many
CAISGDPRTRAGYTF
TGTGCCATCAGTGGCGACCCCAGGACTAGAGCTGGCTACACCTTC
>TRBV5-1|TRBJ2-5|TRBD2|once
CASSSGGVKTQYF
TGCGCCAGCAGCTCCGGGGGGGTTAAGACCCAGTACTTC
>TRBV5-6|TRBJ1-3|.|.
CASSLESHLNSGNTIYF
TGTGCCAGCAGCTTGGAGTCTCATTTAAACTCTGGAAACACCATATATTTT
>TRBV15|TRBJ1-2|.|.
CATSRQGLDYGYTF
TGTGCCACCAGCAGACAGGGTTTAGACTATGGCTACACCTTC
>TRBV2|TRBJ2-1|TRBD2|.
CASSLTSGSNGEQFF
TGTGCCAGCAGTCTAACTAGCGGGAGTAATGGTGAGCAGTTCTTC
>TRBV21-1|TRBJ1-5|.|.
CASRWGQGNQPQHF
.
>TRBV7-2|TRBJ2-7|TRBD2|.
CASSLNSGAFSYEQYF
TGTGCCAGCAGCCTAAATAGCGGGGCATTCTCTTACGAGCAGTACTTC
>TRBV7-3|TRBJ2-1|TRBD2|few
CASSKRRGRVDEQFF
TGTGCCAGCAGCAAAAGACGAGGGAGGGTGGATGAGCAGTTCTTC
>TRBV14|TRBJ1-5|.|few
CASSQDNGGPNQLWFGAQHF
TGTGCCAGCAGCCAAGATAATGGAGGACCGAATCAATTATGGTTCGGGGCCCAGCATTTT
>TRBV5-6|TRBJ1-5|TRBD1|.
CASSLGAGGALSGNQPQHF
TGTGCCAGCAGCTTGGGGGCAGGGGGGGCCTTATCGGGCAATCAGCCCCAGCATTTT
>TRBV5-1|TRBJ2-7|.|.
CASSLGPLGSYEQYF
TGCGCCAGCAGCTTGGGACCCCTTGGCTCCTACGAGCAGTACTTC
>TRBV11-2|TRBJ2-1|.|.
CAIAEDNEQFF
TGTGCCATCGCCGAGGACAATGAGCAGTTCTTC
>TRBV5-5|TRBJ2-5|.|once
CASSLTVETQYF
TGTGCCAGCAGCCTGACGGTGGAGACCCAGTACTTC
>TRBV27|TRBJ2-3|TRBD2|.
CASSFKRESDTQYF
TGTGCCAGCAGTTTCAAGCGGGAGTCAGATACGCAGTATTTT
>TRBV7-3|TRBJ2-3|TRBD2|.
CASSSTLSGRGAEGTQYF
TGTGCCAGCAGCTCAACTCTCTCGGGGCGGGGGGCCGAGGGTACGCAGTATTTT
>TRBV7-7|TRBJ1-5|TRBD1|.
CASSLAGSQGTGGNQPQHF
TGTGCTAGCAGCTTAGCGGGGTCCCAAGGGACAGGGGGCAATCAGCCCCAGCATTTT
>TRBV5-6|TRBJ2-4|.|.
CASSFTGIGSYGKNIQYF
TGTGCCAGCAGCTTCACGGGGATCGGGTCCTATGGCAAAAACATTCAGTACTTC